The 29 T cell receptor beta chains reported below all come from one sample, sequenced in a study of Graves' ophthalmopathy and Graves' hyperthyroidism. For repertoire sequencing, the TCR beta CDR3 regions were amplified from RNA transcripts. Investigators did first-round RT-PCR with HTBI primers, then second-round multiplex PCR. TCRdb independently ran MiXCR on the multiplex PCR reads; one entry per CDR3 protein. The repertoire holds 650,000 to 900,000 distinct CDR3 sequences, about 44% seen once, with approximately 43% in the top ten. Sequenced material: peripheral blood. The receptors derive from an adult man with Graves' ophthalmopathy.

The rearrangement joins TRBV7-2 to TRBJ1-1; no firm D call. The V end was cut by 1 base, the J end by 2 bases, with 11 bases between. The CDR3 length is 15 residues. Germline assignment: CDR1 SGHTA and CDR2 FQGNSA. Written as DNA, the CDR3 is TGTGCCAGCAGCTTAGAATTTGGCATCAACACTGAAGCTTTCTTT. Protein: CASSLEFGINTEAFF. Supplemented by reference TRBV7-2 and TRBJ1-1, the full variable domain reads GAGVSQSPSNKVTEKGKDVELRCDPISGHTALYWYRQSLGQGLEFLIYFQGNSAPDKSGLPSDRFSAERTGGSVSTLTIQRTQQEDSAVYLCASSLEFGINTEAFFGQGTRLTVV.

With regard to this clonotype: A much larger clone sits a single nucleotide away, making a read error possible. The chain has TRBV7-9 and TRBJ1-6; D possibly corresponds to TRBD1 (5 bases). The CDR3 covers 14 residues. Germline values: CDR1 SEHNR, CDR2 FQNEAQ (reference sequence). CDR3 DNA sequence: TGTACCAGCAGCTTAATTAGTAGGGGTTCACCCCTCCACTTT. Translated: CTSSLISRGSPLHF.

The chain couples TRBV29-1 to TRBJ1-2; tentative D call: TRBD1 (6 bases). Between the trimmed V and J ends, which lost 8 bases and 0 bases, there was a span of 22 bases. The CDR3 runs to 16 residues. Germline V gene data show CDR1 as SQVTM and CDR2 as ANQGSEA. CDR3 nucleotide sequence: TGCAGCAGAGGACGTGGGGCAGGGGACCCTAACTATGGCTACACCTTC. This codes for CSRGRGAGDPNYGYTF.

The genes are TRBV7-9 and TRBJ2-3; D possibly uses TRBD1 or TRBD2 (6 bases each). Per the germline V gene, CDR1 is SEHNR and CDR2 is FQNEAQ (reference sequence). The CDR3 spans 15 residues. V was shortened by 5 bases and J by 0 bases, with 12 bases between the two germline ends. For the CDR3, the DNA is TGTGCCAGCAGCAGGCAGGGGACTAGCACAGATACGCAGTATTTT. Protein product: CASSRQGTSTDTQYF.

This clonotype was detected ten times or more. V gene TRBV2 combines with J gene TRBJ2-7; no reliable D call. V lost 4 bases and J 4 bases, leaving 8 bases between the germline ends. Germline CDR1 and CDR2: SNHLY and FYNNEI. This CDR3 spans 12 amino acids. The DNA for the CDR3 is TGTGCCAGCAGTGGGTTGGATTACGAGCAGTACTTC. Amino acid sequence: CASSGLDYEQYF.

This clonotype was observed a few times. The chain joins TRBV5-6 to TRBJ2-5, with D possibly being TRBD1 or TRBD2 (5 bases each). Germline V lookup: CDR1 SGHDT, CDR2 YYEEEE. The CDR3 sequence is 12 residues long. V lost 5 bases to trimming and J lost 7 bases, with 12 bases between them. The CDR3: CASRQDEGTQYF. The CDR3 nucleotides read TGTGCCAGCAGACAGGACGAGGGGACCCAGTACTTC.

The rearrangement links TRBV10-3 to TRBJ2-2; 8 nucleotides line up with TRBD1. CDR1 is ENHRY and CDR2 is SYGVKD in the germline V gene. The CDR3 extends over 16 amino acids. Trimming at V came to 2 bases and at J to 4 bases, leaving 6 bases not matched to a gene. CDR3 region: CAISEGQGLVTGELFF. The CDR3 coding sequence is TGTGCCATCAGTGAGGGACAGGGCTTGGTCACCGGGGAGCTGTTTTTT.

V gene TRBV25-1 combines with J gene TRBJ1-4, with D possibly being TRBD1 (5 bases). Per the germline V gene, CDR1 is MGHDK and CDR2 is SYGVNS. This CDR3 is built from 18 residues. V shed 5 bases and J shed 5 bases, with 24 bases lying between them. The CDR3: CASSYSSNLRGSNEKLFF. The CDR3 DNA reads as TGTGCCAGCAGTTACTCGAGTAATTTACGGGGCAGCAATGAAAAACTGTTTTTT.

This clonotype was seen ten or more times. V usage is TRBV7-9 and J usage is TRBJ1-1; no firm D call. Germline lookup yields CDR1 SEHNR and CDR2 FQNEAQ (reference sequence). CDR3 length: 12 residues. This CDR3 reads CATSPGYTEAFF. CDR3 DNA: TGTGCTACATCACCAGGTTACACTGAAGCTTTCTTT.

This clonotype has a handful of counts. The chain combines TRBV5-1 with TRBJ2-7; TRBD1 might be the D (5 bases). The germline V gene encodes CDR1 SGHRS and CDR2 YFSETQ. CDR3 length: 14 residues. Trimming shortened V by 1 base and J by 2 bases, and 10 bases separated the two germline ends. CDR3 nucleotide sequence: TGCGCCAGCAGCTTGATTCAGGGTGCCTACGAGCAGTACTTC. Translating gives CASSLIQGAYEQYF.

The chain carries TRBV19 and TRBJ1-1, with unresolved D. V shed 0 bases and J shed 5 bases, with 13 bases lying between them. This CDR3 spans 15 amino acids. Per germline, CDR1 LNHDA and CDR2 SQIVND (reference sequence). This chain's CDR3 is CASSIDPIPRTEAFF. The CDR3 nucleotides are TGTGCCAGTAGTATAGATCCTATCCCGAGGACTGAAGCTTTCTTT.

This clonotype has at least ten counts. The V and J genes are TRBV11-2 and TRBJ1-2; unclear D gene. Germline V gives CDR1 SGHAT, CDR2 FQNNGV. CDR3 size: 14 residues. With 0 bases removed from V and 7 bases from J, the gap between germline ends came to 12 bases. The CDR3 region has the DNA TGTGCCAGCAGCTTAGATCGTGGCTCTGGTGGCTACACCTTC. This translates into CASSLDRGSGGYTF.

The chain is built from TRBV24-1 and TRBJ1-5, with D uncertain. CDR3 size: 13 residues. V was cut by 11 bases and J by 5 bases, with 15 bases left in between. CDR1 is KGHDR and CDR2 is SFDVKD in the germline V gene. CDR3 sequence reads: CASSPRSDQPQHF. The CDR3 nucleotides are TGTGCCAGCTCACCACGTTCCGATCAGCCCCAGCATTTT.

The rearrangement joins TRBV5-6 to TRBJ1-1; TRBD1 might be the D (5 bases). Trimming removed 0 bases from V and 4 bases from J, with 13 bases in between. Germline V gives CDR1 SGHDT, CDR2 YYEEEE. The CDR3 is made up of 15 amino acids. The CDR3 DNA sequence: TGTGCCAGCAGCTTGGATGGGGGTTGGGGCACTGAAGCTTTCTTT. Its translation: CASSLDGGWGTEAFF.

This clonotype was seen only once. This chain links TRBV19 with TRBJ1-4; D remains unclear. In germline, CDR1 is LNHDA, CDR2 SQIVND (reference sequence). Trimming removed 1 base from V and 7 bases from J, with 13 bases in between. This CDR3 has 15 residues. CDR3 loop: CASSIVAAPAEKLFF. CDR3 coding DNA: TGTGCCAGTAGTATAGTTGCGGCCCCCGCTGAAAAACTGTTTTTT. Combining the CDR3 with reference TRBV19 and TRBJ1-4 gives the whole variable domain DGGITQSPKYLFRKEGQNVTLSCEQNLNHDAMYWYRQDPGQGLRLIYYSQIVNDFQKGDIAEGYSVSREKKESFPLTVTSAQKNPTAFYLCASSIVAAPAEKLFFGSGTQLSVL.

This clonotype showed up just a few times. The chain couples TRBV7-9 to TRBJ2-2, with D perhaps TRBD1 (5 bases). Trimming removed 3 bases at V and 7 bases at J, with 12 bases between. CDR1 is SEHNR, CDR2 FQNEAQ, per germline (reference sequence). The CDR3 consists of 14 residues. The CDR3 is CASSFLGADGELFF. CDR3 nucleotides: TGTGCCAGCAGCTTCCTAGGGGCGGACGGGGAGCTGTTTTTT.

This clonotype was counted a few times. The rearrangement joins TRBV5-1 to TRBJ1-6; perhaps TRBD1 as D (6 bases). V was cut by 4 bases and J by 7 bases, with 15 bases left in between. This CDR3 region has 15 residues. CDR1 is SGHRS and CDR2 is YFSETQ in the germline V gene. In nucleotides, the CDR3 is TGCGCCAGCAGCATCACAGGGCCGGCGAATTCACCCCTCCACTTT. The encoded protein is CASSITGPANSPLHF.

This clonotype was seen ten or more times. V gene TRBV2 combines with J gene TRBJ2-7, with D maybe TRBD2 (6 bases). Germline CDR1 SNHLY, CDR2 FYNNEI. This CDR3 is built from 10 residues. Between the trimmed V and J ends, which lost 8 bases and 4 bases, there was a span of 6 bases. In DNA, the CDR3 is TGTGCCAGCGGGGGGTACGAGCAGTACTTC. This encodes CASGGYEQYF.

This clonotype was detected only once. A clone one base away is much larger, so this may be a read error. The genes are TRBV5-8 and TRBJ2-5, with TRBD1 as a possible D gene (6 bases). V was pared by 2 bases and J by 11 bases, with 13 bases between. The CDR3 runs to 12 residues. Germline CDR1 and CDR2: SGHTS and YDEGEE. The CDR3: CASSLRDTAQYF. The DNA for the CDR3 is TGTGCCAGCAGCTTAAGGGACACCGCGCAGTACTTC.

V and J are TRBV11-1 and TRBJ2-2; D remains ambiguous. The CDR3 loop spans 18 amino acids. Trimming stripped 1 base from V and 3 bases from J, with 18 bases between. Germline CDR1 SGHAT, CDR2 FQDESV (reference sequence). This CDR3 reads CASSLVFTGGRYTGELFF. The CDR3 bases are TGTGCCAGCAGCTTAGTCTTTACTGGCGGAAGATACACCGGGGAGCTGTTTTTT.

This clonotype showed up many times. J is TRBJ1-2 and V is TRBV14; unclear D gene. The germline V gene has CDR1 SGHDN and CDR2 FVKESK. V was clipped by 1 base and J by 5 bases, with 8 bases between them. The CDR3 covers 13 residues. The chain's CDR3 is CASSQGALYGYTF. CDR3 DNA: TGTGCCAGCAGCCAAGGGGCCCTTTATGGCTACACCTTC.

At least ten counts were recorded for this clonotype. The rearrangement uses TRBV9 and TRBJ2-5; 8 positions match TRBD2. The CDR3 contains 16 residues. Germline CDR1 and CDR2: SGDLS and YYNGEE. The junction had 15 bases not matched to a gene; V was cut back by 6 bases and J by 5 bases. The CDR3 here is CASTRGRGVNWETQYF. In nucleotides, the CDR3 is TGTGCCAGCACCCGTGGGCGGGGGGTCAACTGGGAGACCCAGTACTTC.

The chain has TRBV25-1 and TRBJ2-5, with 7 bases matching TRBD2. From germline, CDR1 is MGHDK and CDR2 SYGVNS. The CDR3 is 14 amino acids. V was pared by 6 bases and J by 5 bases, with 9 bases of the junction left unmatched. The CDR3 protein is CASRAGAVWETQYF. CDR3 DNA sequence: TGTGCCAGCAGGGCGGGAGCGGTCTGGGAGACCCAGTACTTC.

The chain couples TRBV2 to TRBJ1-2; 8 bases fit TRBD1. J lost 4 bases, V lost 4 bases, and 5 bases had no gene match. Germline assignment: CDR1 SNHLY and CDR2 FYNNEI. The CDR3 runs 14 residues. The CDR3 nucleotides are TGTGCCAGCAGTGCCAAGGGGACAGGCTATGGCTACACCTTC. Its translation is CASSAKGTGYGYTF.

Only a few counts were recorded for this clonotype. The rearrangement joins TRBV9 to TRBJ1-5; 7 nucleotides line up with TRBD1. J was trimmed by 6 bases and V by 4 bases; bases with no gene match: 10. The CDR3 spans 15 residues. Germline CDR1 reads SGDLS; CDR2 reads YYNGEE. Written as DNA, the CDR3 is TGTGCCAGCAGCCAAGGGTGGCAGGGGGGTCAGCCCCAGCATTTT. Its protein product is CASSQGWQGGQPQHF.

This clonotype was seen repeatedly, ten times or more. The CDR3 does not end in the conserved phenylalanine or tryptophan, so this is likely a read error. Because the CDR3's place on the DNA is in doubt, the DNA is left out and the CDR3 is given as listed by TCRdb. The chain is built from TRBV11-2 and TRBJ1-1; the table gives TRBD1 as D, unverified against the DNA. The CDR3 totals 13 residues, both ends included. Germline CDR1 and CDR2: SGHAT and FQNNGV. CDR3 in amino acids: CASSLGRTEATFS.

This sequence joins TRBV7-2 and TRBJ1-1; 7 bases match TRBD1. The germline V gene encodes CDR1 SGHTA and CDR2 FQGNSA. V lost 5 bases and J lost 2; bases outside the gene matches: 11. The length of the CDR3 is 16 residues. Here the CDR3 DNA reads TGTGCCAGCAGCCCAGCAGGGGGGGCTTTCAACACTGAAGCTTTCTTT. Translating gives CASSPAGGAFNTEAFF.

This clonotype was counted a few times. The chain couples TRBV7-8 to TRBJ1-4, with D possibly TRBD1 on 5 matching bases. The V gene lost 1 base and the J gene lost 4 bases, with 13 bases spanning the gap. CDR3 length: 16 residues. Per germline, CDR1 SGHVS and CDR2 FQNEAQ. The CDR3 sequence: CASSLVSGSGNEKLFF. The CDR3 nucleotides read TGTGCCAGCAGCTTAGTCTCAGGGAGCGGTAATGAAAAACTGTTTTTT.

V usage is TRBV29-1 and J usage is TRBJ2-5; 13 nucleotides align to TRBD2. The CDR3 loop spans 13 amino acids. The V and J ends lost 6 bases and 4 bases, in that order; junction bases with no gene match: 2. CDR1 is SQVTM and CDR2 is ANQGSEA in the germline V gene. The CDR3 reads CSVRLAGGETQYF. CDR3 coding DNA: TGCAGCGTACGACTAGCGGGGGGAGAGACCCAGTACTTC.